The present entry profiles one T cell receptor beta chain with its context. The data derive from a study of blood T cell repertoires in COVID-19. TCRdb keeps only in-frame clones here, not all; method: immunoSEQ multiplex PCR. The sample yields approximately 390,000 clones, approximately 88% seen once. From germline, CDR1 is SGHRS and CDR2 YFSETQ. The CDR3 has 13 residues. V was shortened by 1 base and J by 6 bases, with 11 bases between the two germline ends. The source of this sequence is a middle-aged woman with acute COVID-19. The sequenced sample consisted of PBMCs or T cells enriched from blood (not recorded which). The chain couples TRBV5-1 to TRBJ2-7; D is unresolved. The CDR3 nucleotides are TGCGCCAGCAGCTTGATTGGCGACTCCGAGCAGTACTTC. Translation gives CASSLIGDSEQYF.